The 13 T cell receptor beta chains below come from one sample, sequenced in a study of blood T cell repertoires in COVID-19 (dated by TCRdb to the early 2020s). Library creation used the immunoSEQ multiplex PCR assay. Held by TCRdb, this immuneACCESS table contains in-frame sequences only and omits some clones. Under half of the omission traces to an unresolved V gene where checked; the cause of the rest is unknown. A total of 200,000 to 250,000 clones appear in this sample, 83% of them only once. The ten largest clones take up approximately 4% of the sample. Sequenced input: PBMCs or T cells enriched from blood (not recorded which). Receptor source: a woman aged 40-49 years who had been exposed to COVID-19.

The V gene is TRBV12-3 or TRBV12-4, the J gene TRBJ1-6; no clear D. The CDR3 has 13 residues. V shed 1 base and J shed 7 bases, with 5 bases lying between them. CDR3 nucleotide sequence: TGTGCCAGCAGTTTAGACAGCAATTCACCCCTCCACTTT. It codes for CASSLDSNSPLHF.

This clone turned up a few times. The chain carries TRBV5-6 and TRBJ1-3, with D unresolved. Looked up from germline, CDR1 is SGHDT and CDR2 is YYEEEE. The V and J ends lost 4 bases and 4 bases respectively, with 12 bases between them. The CDR3 totals 14 residues. CDR3 loop: CASSTRTGGNTIYF. Written as DNA, the CDR3 is TGTGCCAGCAGCACTCGGACTGGAGGAAACACCATATATTTT. Combining the CDR3 with reference TRBV5-6 and TRBJ1-3 gives the whole variable domain DAGVTQSPTHLIKTRGQQVTLRCSPKSGHDTVSWYQQALGQGPQFIFQYYEEEERQRGNFPDRFSGHQFPNYSSELNVNALLLGDSALYLCASSTRTGGNTIYFGEGSWLTVV.

The V gene is TRBV7-2, the J gene TRBJ2-7; 7 nucleotides line up with TRBD1. Germline values: CDR1 SGHTA, CDR2 FQGNSA. CDR3 length equals 13 residues. V lost 1 base to trimming and J lost 4 bases; unmatched junction nucleotides: 1. DNA of the CDR3: TGTGCCAGCAGCTTAGAACAGGGGTACGAGCAGTACTTC. This encodes CASSLEQGYEQYF.

The chain couples TRBV30 to TRBJ2-3; 7 bases map to TRBD1. The length of the CDR3 is 14 residues. Trimming at V came to 6 bases and at J to 3 bases, leaving 9 bases not matched to a gene. Germline CDR1 is GTSNPN and CDR2 is SVGIG (reference sequence). This chain's CDR3 is CACPDRVLTDTQYF. The CDR3 bases are TGTGCCTGCCCTGACAGGGTACTGACAGATACGCAGTATTTT.

This clone turned up a few times. The chain carries TRBV13 and TRBJ1-3; 8 bases are a match to TRBD1. The CDR3 has 14 amino acids. Germline CDR1 reads PRHDT; CDR2 reads FYEKMQ (reference sequence). Losses at the gene ends were 4 bases for V and 4 bases for J; bases not matched to a gene: 3. CDR3 in DNA: TGTGCCAGCAGCTCTCGGACAGGGGGAAACACCATATATTTT. It codes for CASSSRTGGNTIYF.

The CDR3 coding sequence is TGTGCCAGCAGCTCCCGACAGGGTGGCACCGGGGAGCTGTTTTTT. This sequence encodes CASSSRQGGTGELFF. The rearrangement uses TRBV4-2 and TRBJ2-2; 7 nucleotides align to TRBD1. The trim removed 5 bases at V and 4 bases at J, leaving 7 bases unmatched. CDR1 is LGHNA and CDR2 is YNFKEQ in the germline V gene. The CDR3 covers 15 residues.

The chain has TRBV2 and TRBJ1-3, with 7 bases fitting TRBD1. Germline V gene lookup returns CDR1 SNHLY and CDR2 FYNNEI. The CDR3 is made up of 14 amino acids. Unmatched junction bases numbered 6, after V lost 7 bases and J lost 3 bases. The CDR3 loop is CASTHRDSGNTIYF. The CDR3 coding sequence is TGTGCCAGCACCCACAGGGACAGTGGAAACACCATATATTTT.

The chain couples TRBV3-1 (or the pseudogene TRBV3-2) to TRBJ2-3; the match to TRBD2 covers 7 bases. Trimming at V came to 4 bases and at J to 0 bases, leaving 13 bases not matched to a gene. CDR1 LGHDT and CDR2 YNNKEL come from the germline V gene (reference sequence). CDR3 length: 18 residues. This CDR3 is CASSPSRGGTASTDTQYF. CDR3 DNA sequence: TGTGCCAGCAGCCCCTCCCGCGGGGGAACCGCTAGCACAGATACGCAGTATTTT.

V usage is TRBV7-3 and J usage is TRBJ2-3; D gene ambiguous. Germline V CDR1 and CDR2: SGHTA, FQGTGA. The ends were cut back, 4 bases at V and 8 bases at J, with 10 bases in the middle. The CDR3 has 12 amino acids. The CDR3 coding sequence is TGTGCCAGCAGCTCGCCGAGAGGTACGCAGTATTTT. Translating gives CASSSPRGTQYF.

The J gene is TRBJ2-7, the V gene TRBV5-6; 7 bases are shared with TRBD1. The germline V gene encodes CDR1 SGHDT and CDR2 YYEEEE. CDR3 length: 15 residues. V was clipped by 0 bases and J by 2 bases; unmatched bases: 5. CDR3: CASSLGQGVTYEQYF. DNA of the CDR3: TGTGCCAGCAGCTTGGGCCAGGGGGTAACCTACGAGCAGTACTTC.

This sequence joins TRBV19 and TRBJ1-1, with a weak D call TRBD1 (6 bases). Germline CDR1 and CDR2: LNHDA and SQIVND (reference sequence). The CDR3 contains 14 residues. The V end lost 7 bases, the J end lost 1 base, and 13 bases lay between the germline ends. The CDR3 protein is CASKLGRGNTEAFF. CDR3 nucleotides: TGTGCCAGTAAACTGGGCAGGGGGAACACTGAAGCTTTCTTT.

This clone was seen ten or more times. The chain employs TRBV7-9 and TRBJ1-6; a possible D gene is TRBD1 (5 bases). Per the germline V gene, CDR1 is SEHNR and CDR2 is FQNEAQ (reference sequence). The V and J ends lost 5 bases and 7 bases respectively, with 15 bases between them. CDR3 length: 15 residues. CDR3 residues: CASSRQTAVNSPLHF. The CDR3, as DNA: TGTGCCAGCAGCCGGCAGACAGCCGTAAATTCACCCCTCCACTTT. The full variable domain, its missing parts supplied by reference TRBV7-9 and TRBJ1-6, is DTGVSQNPRHKITKRGQNVTFRCDPISEHNRLYWYRQTLGQGPEFLTYFQNEAQLEKSRLLSDRFSAERPKGSFSTLEIQRTEQGDSAMYLCASSRQTAVNSPLHFGNGTRLTVT.

The chain joins TRBV6-2 or TRBV6-3 to TRBJ2-7; 7 bases agree with TRBD1. With 5 bases clipped from V and 4 bases from J, the junction kept 11 bases outside the gene matches. CDR1 and CDR2 (germline): MNHEY, SVGEGT. The CDR3 consists of 15 residues. The CDR3: CASSTPRTGAYEQYF. The CDR3, as DNA: TGTGCCAGCAGTACTCCTAGGACAGGAGCGTACGAGCAGTACTTC.